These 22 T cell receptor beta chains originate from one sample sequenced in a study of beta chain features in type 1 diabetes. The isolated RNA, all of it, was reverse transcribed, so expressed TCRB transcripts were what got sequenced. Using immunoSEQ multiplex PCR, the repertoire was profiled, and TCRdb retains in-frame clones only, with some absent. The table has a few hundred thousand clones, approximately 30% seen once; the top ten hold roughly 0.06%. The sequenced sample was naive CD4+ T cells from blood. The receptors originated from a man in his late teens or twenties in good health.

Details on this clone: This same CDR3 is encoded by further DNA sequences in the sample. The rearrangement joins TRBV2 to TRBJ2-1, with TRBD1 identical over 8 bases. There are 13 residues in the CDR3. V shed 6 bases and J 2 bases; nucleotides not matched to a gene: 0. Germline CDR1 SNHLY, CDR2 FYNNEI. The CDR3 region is CASRDRAYNEQFF. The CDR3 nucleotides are TGTGCCAGCAGGGACAGGGCCTACAATGAGCAGTTCTTC.

CDR3 bases: TGCAGCGTTGCGGGTCGGGCAGGAAACTACGAGCAGTACTTC. Residues: CSVAGRAGNYEQYF. This chain uses TRBV29-1 with TRBJ2-7; D remains unclear. Trimming took off 4 bases at V and 3 bases at J, with 16 bases between the two ends. Per germline, CDR1 SQVTM and CDR2 ANQGSEA. The CDR3 sequence is 14 residues long.

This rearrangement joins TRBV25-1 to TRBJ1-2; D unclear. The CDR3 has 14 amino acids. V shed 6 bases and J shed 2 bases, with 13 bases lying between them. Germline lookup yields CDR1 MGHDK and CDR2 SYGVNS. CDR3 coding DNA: TGTGCCAGCAGCTACAGTACCTCGAACTATGGCTACACCTTC. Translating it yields CASSYSTSNYGYTF.

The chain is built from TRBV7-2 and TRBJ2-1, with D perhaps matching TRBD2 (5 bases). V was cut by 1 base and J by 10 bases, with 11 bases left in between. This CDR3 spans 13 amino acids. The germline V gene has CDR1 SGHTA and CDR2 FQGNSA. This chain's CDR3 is CASSLERGREQFF. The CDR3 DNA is TGTGCCAGCAGCTTAGAAAGAGGGCGGGAGCAGTTCTTC.

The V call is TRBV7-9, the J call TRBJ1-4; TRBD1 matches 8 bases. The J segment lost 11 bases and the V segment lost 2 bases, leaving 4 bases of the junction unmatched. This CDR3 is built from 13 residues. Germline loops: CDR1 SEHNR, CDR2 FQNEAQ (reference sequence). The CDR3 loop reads CASSLIGQGKLFF. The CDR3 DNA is TGTGCCAGCAGCTTAATAGGACAGGGTAAACTGTTTTTT.

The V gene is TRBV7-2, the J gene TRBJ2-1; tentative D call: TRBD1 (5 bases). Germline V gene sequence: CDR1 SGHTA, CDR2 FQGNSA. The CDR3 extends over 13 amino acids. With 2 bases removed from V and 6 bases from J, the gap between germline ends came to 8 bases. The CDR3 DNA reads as TGTGCCAGCAGCTTAACAGGAACCAATGAGCAGTTCTTC. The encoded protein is CASSLTGTNEQFF.

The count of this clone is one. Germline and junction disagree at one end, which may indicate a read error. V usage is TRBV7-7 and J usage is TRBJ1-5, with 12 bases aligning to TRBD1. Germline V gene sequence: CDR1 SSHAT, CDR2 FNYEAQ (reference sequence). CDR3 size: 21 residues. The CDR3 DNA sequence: TGTGCTAGCAGTTTAACCTCGTATTTGGGACAGGGGGCTTTGAGCAATCAGCCCCAGCATTTT. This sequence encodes CASSLTSYLGQGALSNQPQHF.

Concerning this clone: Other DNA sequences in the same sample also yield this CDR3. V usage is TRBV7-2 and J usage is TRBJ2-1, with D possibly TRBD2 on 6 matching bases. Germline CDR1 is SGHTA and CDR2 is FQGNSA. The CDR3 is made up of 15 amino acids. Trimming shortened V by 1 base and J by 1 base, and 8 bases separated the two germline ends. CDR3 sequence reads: CASSLVGGSYNEQFF. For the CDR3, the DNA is TGTGCCAGCAGCTTAGTGGGAGGATCCTACAATGAGCAGTTCTTC.

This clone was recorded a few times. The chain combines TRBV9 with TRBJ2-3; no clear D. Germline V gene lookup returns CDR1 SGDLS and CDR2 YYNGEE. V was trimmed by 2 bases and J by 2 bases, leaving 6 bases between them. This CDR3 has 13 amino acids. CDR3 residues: CASSVPLTDTQYF. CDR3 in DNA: TGTGCCAGCAGCGTCCCCCTCACAGATACGCAGTATTTT.

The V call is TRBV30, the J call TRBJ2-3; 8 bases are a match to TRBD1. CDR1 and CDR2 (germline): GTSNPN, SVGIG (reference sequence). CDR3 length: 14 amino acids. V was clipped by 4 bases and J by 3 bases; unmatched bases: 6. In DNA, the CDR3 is TGTGCCTGGATGGACAGGGATAGGACAGATACGCAGTATTTT. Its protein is CAWMDRDRTDTQYF.

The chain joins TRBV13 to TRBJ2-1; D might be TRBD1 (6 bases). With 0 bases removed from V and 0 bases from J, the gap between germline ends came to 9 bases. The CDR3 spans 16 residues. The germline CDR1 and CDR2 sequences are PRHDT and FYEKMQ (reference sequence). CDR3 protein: CASSLGTGFSYNEQFF. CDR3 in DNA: TGTGCCAGCAGCTTAGGGACAGGATTCTCCTACAATGAGCAGTTCTTC.

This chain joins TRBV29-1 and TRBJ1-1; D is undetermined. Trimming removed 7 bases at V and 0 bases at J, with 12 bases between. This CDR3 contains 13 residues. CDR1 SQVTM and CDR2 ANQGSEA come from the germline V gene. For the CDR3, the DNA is TGCAGCGGGCGAGGATATATGAACACTGAAGCTTTCTTT. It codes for CSGRGYMNTEAFF.

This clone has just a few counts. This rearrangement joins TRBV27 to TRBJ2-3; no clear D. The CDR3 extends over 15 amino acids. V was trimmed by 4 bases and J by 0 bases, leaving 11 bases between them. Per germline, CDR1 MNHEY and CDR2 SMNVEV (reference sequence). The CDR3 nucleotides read TGTGCCAGCAGTTCCTTAGTTTCCAGCACAGATACGCAGTATTTT. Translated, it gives CASSSLVSSTDTQYF.

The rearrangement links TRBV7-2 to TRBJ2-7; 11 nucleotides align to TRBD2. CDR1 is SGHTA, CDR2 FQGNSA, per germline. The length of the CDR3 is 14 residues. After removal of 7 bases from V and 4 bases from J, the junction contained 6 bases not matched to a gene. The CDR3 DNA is TGTGCCAGCACCGCAACTAGCGGGAGATACGAGCAGTACTTC. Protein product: CASTATSGRYEQYF.

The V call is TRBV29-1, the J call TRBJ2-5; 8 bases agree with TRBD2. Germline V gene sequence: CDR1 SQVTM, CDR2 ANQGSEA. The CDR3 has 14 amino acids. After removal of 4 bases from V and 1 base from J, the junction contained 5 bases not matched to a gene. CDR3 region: CSVGPSGFQETQYF. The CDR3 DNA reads TGCAGCGTTGGGCCTAGCGGGTTCCAAGAGACCCAGTACTTC.

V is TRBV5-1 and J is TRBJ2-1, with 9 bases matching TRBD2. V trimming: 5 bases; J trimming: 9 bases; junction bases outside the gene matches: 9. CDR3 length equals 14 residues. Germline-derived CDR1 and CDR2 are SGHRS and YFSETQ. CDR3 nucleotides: TGCGCCAGCAGATTACCTAGCGGGACGGGTGAGCAGTTCTTC. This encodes CASRLPSGTGEQFF. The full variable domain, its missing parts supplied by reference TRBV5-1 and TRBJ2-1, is KAGVTQTPRYLIKTRGQQVTLSCSPISGHRSVSWYQQTPGQGLQFLFEYFSETQRNKGNFPGRFSGRQFSNSRSEMNVSTLELGDSALYLCASRLPSGTGEQFFGPGTRLTVL.

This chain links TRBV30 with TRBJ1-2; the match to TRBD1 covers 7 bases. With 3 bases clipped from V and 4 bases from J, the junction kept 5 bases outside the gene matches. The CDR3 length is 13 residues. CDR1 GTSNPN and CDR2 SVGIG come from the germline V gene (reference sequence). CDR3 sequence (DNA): TGTGCCTGGAGCTATGGGACAGTCTATGGCTACACCTTC. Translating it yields CAWSYGTVYGYTF. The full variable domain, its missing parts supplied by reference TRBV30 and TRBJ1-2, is SQTIHQWPATLVQPVGSPLSLECTVEGTSNPNLYWYRQAAGRGLQLLFYSVGIGQISSEVPQNLSASRPQDRQFILSSKKLLLSDSGFYLCAWSYGTVYGYTFGSGTRLTVV.

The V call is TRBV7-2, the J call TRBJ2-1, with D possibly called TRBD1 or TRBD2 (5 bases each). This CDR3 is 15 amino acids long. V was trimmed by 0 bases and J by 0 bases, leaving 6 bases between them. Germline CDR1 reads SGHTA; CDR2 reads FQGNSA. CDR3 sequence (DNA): TGTGCCAGCAGCTTAGCGGGGGACTCCTACAATGAGCAGTTCTTC. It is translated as CASSLAGDSYNEQFF.

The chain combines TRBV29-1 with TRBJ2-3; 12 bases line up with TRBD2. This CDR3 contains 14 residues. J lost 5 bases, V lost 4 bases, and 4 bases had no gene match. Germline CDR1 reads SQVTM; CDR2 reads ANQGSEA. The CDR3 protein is CSVGTSGTLDTQYF. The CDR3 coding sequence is TGCAGCGTTGGGACTAGCGGGACTTTAGATACGCAGTATTTT.

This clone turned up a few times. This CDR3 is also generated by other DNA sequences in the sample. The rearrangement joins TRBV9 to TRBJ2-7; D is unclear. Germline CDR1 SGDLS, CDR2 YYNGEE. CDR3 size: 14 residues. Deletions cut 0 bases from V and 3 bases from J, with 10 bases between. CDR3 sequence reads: CASSVDLGNYEQYF. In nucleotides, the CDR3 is TGTGCCAGCAGCGTAGATTTGGGAAACTACGAGCAGTACTTC. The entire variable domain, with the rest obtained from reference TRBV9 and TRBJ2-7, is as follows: DSGVTQTPKHLITATGQRVTLRCSPRSGDLSVYWYQQSLDQGLQFLIQYYNGEERAKGNILERFSAQQFPDLHSELNLSSLELGDSALYFCASSVDLGNYEQYFGPGTRLTVT.

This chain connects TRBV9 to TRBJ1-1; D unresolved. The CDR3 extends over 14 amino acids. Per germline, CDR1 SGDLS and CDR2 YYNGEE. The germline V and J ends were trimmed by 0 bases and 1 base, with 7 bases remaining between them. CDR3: CASSVVVGNTEAFF. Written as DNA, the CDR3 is TGTGCCAGCAGCGTAGTAGTGGGGAACACTGAAGCTTTCTTT.

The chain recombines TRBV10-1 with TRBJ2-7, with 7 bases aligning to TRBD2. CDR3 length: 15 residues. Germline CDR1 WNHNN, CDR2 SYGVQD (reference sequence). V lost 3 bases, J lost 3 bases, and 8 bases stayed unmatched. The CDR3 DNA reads TGCGCCAGCAGTGAATCGGGCGGGAGAGGCTACGAGCAGTACTTC. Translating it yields CASSESGGRGYEQYF.